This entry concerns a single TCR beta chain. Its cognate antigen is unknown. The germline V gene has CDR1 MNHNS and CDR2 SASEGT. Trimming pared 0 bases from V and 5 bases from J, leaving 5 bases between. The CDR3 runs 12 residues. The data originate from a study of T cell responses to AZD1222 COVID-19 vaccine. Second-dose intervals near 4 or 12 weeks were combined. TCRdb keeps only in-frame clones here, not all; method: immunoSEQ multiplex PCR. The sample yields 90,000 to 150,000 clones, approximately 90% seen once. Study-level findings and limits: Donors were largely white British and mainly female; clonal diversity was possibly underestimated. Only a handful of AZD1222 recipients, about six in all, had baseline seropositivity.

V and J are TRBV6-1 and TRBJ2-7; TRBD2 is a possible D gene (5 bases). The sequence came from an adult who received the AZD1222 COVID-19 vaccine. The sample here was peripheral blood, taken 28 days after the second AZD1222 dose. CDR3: CASSEAADEQYF. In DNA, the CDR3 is TGTGCCAGCAGTGAAGCAGCGGACGAGCAGTACTTC.